The 31 T cell receptor beta chains presented below share a single source sample, sequenced in a study of PD-L1 blockade in urothelial cancer. The table came from immunoSEQ multiplex PCR; TCRdb's copy has only in-frame clones and leaves some out. Here the sample spans under 95,000 clones, under 90% being singletons. Time point reported: pretreatment peripheral blood. The source material was PBMCs, sampled around atezolizumab (anti-PD-L1) treatment. The receptors shown here come from a man aged 60 to 75 with urothelial cancer.

J is TRBJ2-7 and V is TRBV28, with 15 nucleotides matching TRBD2. Germline V lookup: CDR1 MDHEN, CDR2 SYDVKM. V trimming: 7 bases; J trimming: 6 bases; junction bases outside the gene matches: 7. CDR3 length equals 15 residues. The CDR3 is CASTPGLAGGGEQYF. In DNA, the CDR3 is TGTGCCAGCACCCCGGGACTAGCGGGAGGTGGCGAGCAGTACTTC.

This clone was recorded a few times. This chain links TRBV11-2 with TRBJ2-5; 7 bases fit TRBD1. The CDR3 is 16 amino acids. Unmatched junction bases numbered 9, after V lost 1 base and J lost 4 bases. CDR1 is SGHAT and CDR2 is FQNNGV in the germline V gene. The CDR3 loop is CASSLAWTGPGETQYF. CDR3 DNA sequence: TGTGCCAGCAGCTTAGCCTGGACAGGACCGGGAGAGACCCAGTACTTC.

About this clone: An end of the junction differs from the germline gene, which may be a read error. The chain uses TRBV5-6 and TRBJ2-7; 8 nucleotides match TRBD1. This CDR3 comprises 12 residues. CDR1 is SGHDT, CDR2 YYEEEE, per germline. In nucleotides, the CDR3 is TGTGCCAGCAGCCCTGGGACAGGACACCTTCTTTTC. This gives the protein CASSPGTGHLLF.

The chain is built from TRBV6-1 and TRBJ2-7; the D is unclear. Germline CDR1 MNHNS, CDR2 SASEGT. This CDR3 spans 11 amino acids. V lost 2 bases and J 3 bases, leaving 2 bases between the germline ends. In DNA form, the CDR3 reads TGTGCCAGCAGTGAACTCTACGAGCAGTACTTC. Translating gives CASSELYEQYF.

CDR3: CASSSRDRGLNEQFF. CDR3 nucleotide sequence: TGTGCCAGCAGCTCGCGGGACAGGGGGCTCAATGAGCAGTTCTTC. The genes are TRBV11-1 and TRBJ2-1, with 12 positions matching TRBD1. The V gene end was trimmed by 4 bases and the J gene end by 6 bases; junction bases not matched to a gene: 4. CDR1 is SGHAT and CDR2 is FQDESV in the germline V gene (reference sequence). The CDR3 is 15 residues long.

In its sample, this clone was seen a few times. The rearrangement uses TRBV5-4 and TRBJ1-2, with D possibly being TRBD1 (6 bases). The CDR3 length is 14 residues. Germline values: CDR1 SGHNT, CDR2 YYREEE (reference sequence). Trimming removed 2 bases from V and 4 bases from J, with 12 bases in between. The CDR3 nucleotides are TGTGCCAGCAGCTTTCAGGGGTTGCGCTATGGCTACACCTTC. Its translation is CASSFQGLRYGYTF.

This clone was picked up one time. V usage is TRBV2 and J usage is TRBJ1-3; 7 nucleotides line up with TRBD1. The ends lost 6 bases at V and 0 bases at J; junction bases unmatched: 11. There are 17 residues in the CDR3. Per germline, CDR1 SNHLY and CDR2 FYNNEI. The CDR3 sequence: CASRSTGTDDSGNTIYF. The CDR3 DNA reads TGTGCCAGCAGATCGACCGGGACAGATGACTCTGGAAACACCATATATTTT.

This clone came up a few times. The chain carries TRBV10-1 and TRBJ2-7, with D possibly matching TRBD2 (5 bases). The V gene's germline CDR1 is WNHNN and CDR2 SYGVQD (reference sequence). The CDR3 has 14 amino acids. Trimming shortened V by 2 bases and J by 6 bases, and 14 bases separated the two germline ends. CDR3 sequence: CASSETGGLGEQYF. The CDR3, as DNA: TGCGCCAGCAGTGAGACCGGAGGCTTAGGCGAGCAGTACTTC.

This clone occurred many times. The chain links TRBV19 to TRBJ1-5; perhaps TRBD1 as D (5 bases). This CDR3 comprises 17 residues. V was pared by 6 bases and J by 3 bases, with 21 bases between. CDR1 LNHDA and CDR2 SQIVND come from the germline V gene (reference sequence). The CDR3 DNA reads TGTGCCAGTAGCCCTCCTCGGTCTGGGGCGGACAATCAGCCCCAGCATTTT. It codes for CASSPPRSGADNQPQHF.

About this clone itself: A read error may produce the germline difference seen at one junction end. J is TRBJ2-5 and V is TRBV5-1, with D perhaps TRBD1 (5 bases). Germline CDR1 and CDR2: SGHRS and YFSETQ. CDR3 length: 13 residues. This CDR3 reads CATSDRNQETQYF. In DNA form, the CDR3 reads TGCGCCACCAGCGACAGAAACCAAGAGACCCAGTACTTC.

CDR3 residues: CASSQRGTRFGYTF. CDR3 bases: TGTGCCAGCAGTCAAAGGGGGACGAGGTTTGGCTACACCTTC. The chain carries TRBV7-9 and TRBJ1-2; maybe TRBD1 (6 bases). V gave up 6 bases and J gave up 7 bases, with 18 bases separating them. This CDR3 is 14 amino acids long. Germline loops: CDR1 SEHNR, CDR2 FQNEAQ (reference sequence).

The chain has TRBV7-2 and TRBJ2-5, with 11 nucleotides matching TRBD2. Germline V gene data show CDR1 as SGHTA and CDR2 as FQGNSA. V lost 3 bases and J lost 2; bases outside the gene matches: 2. CDR3 length: 15 amino acids. As DNA, the CDR3 is TGTGCCAGCAGCTTCGGGACTAGCGGACAAGAGACCCAGTACTTC. This sequence encodes CASSFGTSGQETQYF.

This clone was seen a single time. An end of the junction does not agree with germline; a read error may underlie this. This rearrangement joins TRBV7-7 to TRBJ2-7; TRBD2 is a possible D gene (6 bases). The CDR3 is made up of 15 amino acids. Germline loops: CDR1 SSHAT, CDR2 FNYEAQ (reference sequence). CDR3 residues: CASSSQAGPTYEQYF. The CDR3 DNA sequence: TGTGCTAGCAGCTCTCAGGCGGGGCCGACCTACGAGCAGTACTTC.

The DNA for the CDR3 is TGTGCCAGCAGTGAAGCTAATCTAGCGGGCTACAATGAGCAGTTCTTC. Its translation is CASSEANLAGYNEQFF. The chain links TRBV6-1 to TRBJ2-1; 8 bases match TRBD2. In germline, CDR1 is MNHNS, CDR2 SASEGT. The CDR3 has 16 residues. Trimming cost V 0 bases and J 3 bases; bases outside gene matches: 4.

The chain recombines TRBV5-1 with TRBJ1-1; the D gene is possibly TRBD1 (6 bases). This CDR3 region has 16 residues. In germline, CDR1 is SGHRS, CDR2 YFSETQ. Trimming removed 4 bases at V and 6 bases at J, with 22 bases between. The CDR3 DNA sequence: TGCGCCAGCAGCCCTTACCCGGACAGATATATACCTGAAGCTTTCTTT. Residues: CASSPYPDRYIPEAFF.

The chain uses TRBV30 and TRBJ2-5, with 7 nucleotides matching TRBD2. Germline V gene data show CDR1 as GTSNPN and CDR2 as SVGIG (reference sequence). The CDR3 covers 12 residues. The trim removed 5 bases at V and 4 bases at J, leaving 4 bases unmatched. This chain's CDR3 is CAWETGGETQYF. In DNA form, the CDR3 reads TGTGCCTGGGAAACGGGGGGAGAGACCCAGTACTTC.

J is TRBJ2-1 and V is TRBV4-2; 9 positions agree with TRBD2. This CDR3 is built from 18 residues. Losses at the gene ends were 0 bases for V and 6 bases for J; bases not matched to a gene: 12. Germline assignment: CDR1 LGHNA and CDR2 YNFKEQ. Written as DNA, the CDR3 is TGTGCCAGCAGCCAAGACTACGCGGGAGGGACGGGTCGCAATGAGCAGTTCTTC. It is translated as CASSQDYAGGTGRNEQFF.

This chain joins TRBV15 and TRBJ2-1; the match to TRBD2 covers 7 bases. Germline assignment: CDR1 LNHNV and CDR2 YYDKDF (reference sequence). The CDR3 runs 14 residues. Unmatched junction bases numbered 7, after V lost 5 bases and J lost 6 bases. The CDR3 DNA follows: TGTGCCACCAGCCCCCGGACGGGAGGCAATGAGCAGTTCTTC. Translation: CATSPRTGGNEQFF.

J is TRBJ1-2 and V is TRBV28; 7 positions agree with TRBD1. Trimming took 7 bases from V and 2 from J; bases not matched to a gene: 19. The CDR3 has 18 residues. CDR1 is MDHEN, CDR2 SYDVKM, per germline. The CDR3 sequence is CASTRGLGTRGANYGYTF. In nucleotides, the CDR3 is TGTGCCAGCACCAGAGGGTTGGGGACCAGGGGGGCGAACTATGGCTACACCTTC.

V is TRBV11-2 and J is TRBJ2-7; D might be TRBD2 (6 bases). The CDR3 is made up of 14 amino acids. Germline V gene data show CDR1 as SGHAT and CDR2 as FQNNGV. V lost 2 bases, J lost 2 bases, and 10 bases lay in between. CDR3 sequence reads: CASSLWGVAYEQYF. CDR3 sequence (DNA): TGTGCCAGCAGCTTATGGGGGGTAGCCTACGAGCAGTACTTC.

The V gene is TRBV7-3, the J gene TRBJ2-1; TRBD2 matches at 7 bases. J lost 5 bases, V lost 4 bases, and 11 bases had no gene match. Germline values: CDR1 SGHTA, CDR2 FQGTGA. CDR3 length equals 16 residues. CDR3 protein: CASSSLFAGENNEQFF. CDR3 nucleotide sequence: TGTGCCAGCAGCTCCCTTTTCGCGGGAGAGAACAATGAGCAGTTCTTC.

J is TRBJ2-7 and V is TRBV29-1; 9 positions match TRBD2. The CDR3 loop spans 13 amino acids. Germline V gives CDR1 SQVTM, CDR2 ANQGSEA. Trimming at V came to 4 bases and at J to 7 bases, leaving 8 bases not matched to a gene. The CDR3 region is CSVGAGGPQEQYF. CDR3 DNA: TGCAGCGTTGGGGCGGGAGGGCCGCAGGAGCAGTACTTC.

The chain joins TRBV4-1 to TRBJ2-5; 9 bases match TRBD2. The CDR3 length is 17 residues. J gave up 5 bases and V 0 bases, and 10 bases lay outside the gene matches. CDR1 is MGHRA and CDR2 is YSYEKL in the germline V gene. Here the CDR3 reads CASSQEGSGGPWETQYF. DNA of the CDR3: TGCGCCAGCAGCCAAGAGGGAAGCGGGGGGCCATGGGAGACCCAGTACTTC.

The chain has TRBV6-5 and TRBJ1-1, with D possibly TRBD1 on 5 matching bases. The CDR3 has 14 amino acids. V lost 6 bases to trimming and J lost 4 bases, with 15 bases between them. CDR1 MNHEY and CDR2 SVGAGI come from the germline V gene. CDR3 sequence (DNA): TGTGCCAGCAGGCTCCAGGGTTTGAGCACTGAAGCTTTCTTT. The encoded protein is CASRLQGLSTEAFF.

The chain links TRBV9 to TRBJ1-4, with a possible D match to TRBD1 (5 bases). The CDR3 length is 13 residues. The germline V gene encodes CDR1 SGDLS and CDR2 YYNGEE. Trimming left V 3 bases short and J 3 bases short, with 6 bases between. The CDR3 DNA follows: TGTGCCAGCAGCGGGGGCCCTAATGAAAAACTGTTTTTT. Translating gives CASSGGPNEKLFF. Filled out from reference TRBV9 and TRBJ1-4, the complete variable domain reads DSGVTQTPKHLITATGQRVTLRCSPRSGDLSVYWYQQSLDQGLQFLIQYYNGEERAKGNILERFSAQQFPDLHSELNLSSLELGDSALYFCASSGGPNEKLFFGSGTQLSVL.

This clone was observed once. The chain is built from TRBV18 and TRBJ2-2, with 8 bases aligning to TRBD1. V dropped 5 bases and J dropped 3; count of bases not matched to a gene: 5. The CDR3 covers 15 residues. CDR1 and CDR2 from the germline V gene are KGHSH and LQKENI. CDR3 protein: CASSFGQGYTGELFF. The CDR3 DNA sequence: TGTGCCAGCTCATTCGGACAGGGTTACACCGGGGAGCTGTTTTTT. Full variable domain (outside the CDR3, taken from reference TRBV18 and TRBJ2-2): NAGVMQNPRHLVRRRGQEARLRCSPMKGHSHVYWYRQLPEEGLKFMVYLQKENIIDESGMPKERFSAEFPKEGPSILRIQQVVRGDSAAYFCASSFGQGYTGELFFGEGSRLTVL.

V gene TRBV28 combines with J gene TRBJ1-4, with 8 bases fitting TRBD1. This CDR3 contains 15 residues. Germline trimming cut 3 bases from V and 8 bases from J; bases unmatched to any gene: 8. Germline V gives CDR1 MDHEN, CDR2 SYDVKM. CDR3 bases: TGTGCCAGCAGTTTCCCCCAGGGGGCGGGGGAAAAACTGTTTTTT. As protein: CASSFPQGAGEKLFF.

This clone was seen once. The genes are TRBV28 and TRBJ2-5; the D is unclear. The V end lost 2 bases, the J end lost 2 bases, and 12 bases lay between the germline ends. The CDR3 covers 15 residues. The V gene's germline CDR1 is MDHEN and CDR2 SYDVKM. The CDR3 region is CASSLSTAAQETQYF. The CDR3 nucleotides read TGTGCCAGCAGTTTAAGTACAGCCGCGCAAGAGACCCAGTACTTC.

About this clone itself: The same CDR3 also results from other DNA sequences found in this sample. The gene calls are TRBV28 and TRBJ1-5; D remains unclear. Per germline, CDR1 MDHEN and CDR2 SYDVKM. Trimming took 6 bases from V and 7 from J, leaving 10 bases between them. The CDR3 has 12 residues. The CDR3 spells CASSPEVQPQHF. CDR3 coding DNA: TGTGCCAGCAGCCCCGAGGTGCAGCCCCAGCATTTT.

The rearrangement uses TRBV19 and TRBJ1-5, with D possibly matching TRBD1 (6 bases). The CDR3 sequence is 13 residues long. V lost 7 bases, J lost 4 bases, and 11 bases lay in between. Germline CDR1 and CDR2: LNHDA and SQIVND (reference sequence). CDR3 coding DNA: TGTGCCAGTAACAGGGAGCGGAATCAGCCCCAGCATTTT. Translating it yields CASNRERNQPQHF.

The chain employs TRBV30 and TRBJ1-1, with D unclear. The CDR3 contains 13 residues. V dropped 3 bases and J dropped 1 base, with 9 bases sitting between them. The germline V gene has CDR1 GTSNPN and CDR2 SVGIG (reference sequence). In DNA, the CDR3 is TGTGCCTGGAGCGAGTCAGGGAACACTGAAGCTTTCTTT. Protein: CAWSESGNTEAFF.